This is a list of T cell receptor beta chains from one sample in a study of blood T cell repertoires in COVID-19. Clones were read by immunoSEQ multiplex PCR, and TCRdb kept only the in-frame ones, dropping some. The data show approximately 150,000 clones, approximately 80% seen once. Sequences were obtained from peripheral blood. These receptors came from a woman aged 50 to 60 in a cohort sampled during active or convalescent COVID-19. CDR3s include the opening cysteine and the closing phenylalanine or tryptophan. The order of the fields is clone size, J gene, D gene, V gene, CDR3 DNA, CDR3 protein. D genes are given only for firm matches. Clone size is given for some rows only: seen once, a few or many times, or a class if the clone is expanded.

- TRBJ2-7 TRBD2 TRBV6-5 TGTGCCAGCAGTTCCCCGGGGGGGGCTCGACTCTACGAGCAGTACTTC CASSSPGGARLYEQYF
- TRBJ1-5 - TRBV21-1 TGTGCCACCCCCCCAGGGAAGGTATATCAGCCCCAGCATTTT CATPPGKVYQPQHF
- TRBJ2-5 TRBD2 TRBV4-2 TGTGCCAGCAGCCAAGATACCAGCGGGGGGCACCAAGAGACCCAGTACTTC CASSQDTSGGHQETQYF
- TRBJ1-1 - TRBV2 TGTGCCAGCAGTGGGACATTTGAAGCTTTCTTT CASSGTFEAFF
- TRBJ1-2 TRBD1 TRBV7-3 TGTGCCAGCAGAGGACAGGGGAGTGGTGGCTACACCTTC CASRGQGSGGYTF
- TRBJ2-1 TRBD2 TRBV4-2 TGTGCCAGCAGCCAAGACCCACTAGCGGGTAATGAGCAGTTCTTC CASSQDPLAGNEQFF
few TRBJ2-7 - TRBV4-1 TGCGCCAGCAGCCAAGGTACCTTCGGTGAGCAGTACTTC CASSQGTFGEQYF
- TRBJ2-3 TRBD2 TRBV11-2 TGTGCCAGCAGCTTAGGGGGGGGTCTTGAGAATACGCAGTATTTT CASSLGGGLENTQYF
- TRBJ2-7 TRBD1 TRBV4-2 TGTGCCAGCAGCCGCCCCGCACCGGGACAGGGATACGAGCAGTACTTC CASSRPAPGQGYEQYF
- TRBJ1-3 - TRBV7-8 TGTGCCAGCAGCTTAGCGGCGCTCGGGAATGGAAACACCATATATTTT CASSLAALGNGNTIYF
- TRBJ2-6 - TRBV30 TGTGCCTGGACCCCGTATTCTGGGGCCAACGTCCTGACTTTC CAWTPYSGANVLTF
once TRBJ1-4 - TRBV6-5 TGTGCCAGCAGTTATGGGCGTCCTAATGAAAAACTGTTTTTT CASSYGRPNEKLFF
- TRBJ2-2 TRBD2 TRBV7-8 TGTGCCTATCAGGGCGGACTAGCTCACACCGGGGAGCTGTTTTTT CAYQGGLAHTGELFF
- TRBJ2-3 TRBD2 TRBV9 TGTGCCAGCAGCGTATTGGCGGGGGGCGCAGATACGCAGTATTTT CASSVLAGGADTQYF
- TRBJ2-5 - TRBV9 TGTGCCAGCAGCGCCGGTGGAGGGATAACCCAAGAGACCCAGTACTTC CASSAGGGITQETQYF
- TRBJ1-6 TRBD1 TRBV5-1 TGCGCCAGCAGCTTGGGATTTGGACAGGGGTCGAGTTCACCCCTCCACTTT CASSLGFGQGSSSPLHF
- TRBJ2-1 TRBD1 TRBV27 TGTGCCAGCAGTCTCGGGACAGGGGGTTACAATGAGCAGTTCTTC CASSLGTGGYNEQFF
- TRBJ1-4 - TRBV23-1 TGCGCCAGCAGTCAAACAGAAAAACTGTTTTTT CASSQTEKLFF
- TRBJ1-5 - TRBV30 TGTGCCTGGAGCGCCCTTGCAGGGCCTCAGCCCCAGCATTTT CAWSALAGPQPQHF
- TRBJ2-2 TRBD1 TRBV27 TGTGCCAGCAGTTTTACTCTGGGGACAGCCCTCACCGGGGAGCTGTTTTTT CASSFTLGTALTGELFF
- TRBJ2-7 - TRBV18 TGTGCCAGCTCACCTGGAGGGGGGGGTATGGGCTACGAGCAGTACTTC CASSPGGGGMGYEQYF
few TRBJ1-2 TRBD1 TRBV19 TGTGCCAGTACGGGACAGGGGGCCCGAACGTATGGCTACACCTTC CASTGQGARTYGYTF
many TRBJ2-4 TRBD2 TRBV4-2 TGTGCCAGCAGCCAAAACACCGGGGGGATGGACATTCAGTACTTC CASSQNTGGMDIQYF
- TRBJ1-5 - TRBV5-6 TGTGCCAGCAGCTTGGCCAGCGTAGGTCCCCAGCATTTT CASSLASVGPQHF
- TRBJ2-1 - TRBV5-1 TGCGCCAGCAGTCGGGACACGTACAATGAGCAGTTCTTC CASSRDTYNEQFF
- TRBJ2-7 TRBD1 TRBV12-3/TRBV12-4 TGTGCCAGCAGTTTAACAGGGGGCTACGAGCAGTACTTC CASSLTGGYEQYF
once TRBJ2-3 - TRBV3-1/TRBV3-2 TGTGCCAGCAACCGAGGGCATACGCAGTATTTT CASNRGHTQYF
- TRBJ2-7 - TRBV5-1 TGCGCCAGCTCGTTGGGGGGGGCCCCGGAGCAGTACTTC CASSLGGAPEQYF
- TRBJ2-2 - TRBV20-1 TGCAGTGCTAGTCGGCAGGCAAACACCGGGGAGCTGTTTTTT CSASRQANTGELFF
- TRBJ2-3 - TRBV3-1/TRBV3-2 TGTGCCAGCAGCCCGGACATTTTCACGCAGTATTTT CASSPDIFTQYF
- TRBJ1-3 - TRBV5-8 TGTGCCAGCAGCTTACAGGGTACTGGAAACACCATATATTTT CASSLQGTGNTIYF
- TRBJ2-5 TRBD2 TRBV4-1 TGCGCCAGCAGCCAAGGCGGGGGGGCAGGGGAGACCCAGTACTTC CASSQGGGAGETQYF
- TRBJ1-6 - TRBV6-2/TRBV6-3 TGTGCCAGCAGTTTCGCCGGGGACTGGGCCCTCCACTTT CASSFAGDWALHF
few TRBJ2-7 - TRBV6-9 TGTGCCAGCAGTAGGCGACTAGAGAGCTCCTACGAGCAGTACTTC CASSRRLESSYEQYF
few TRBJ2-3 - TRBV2 TGTGCCAGCAGCTATGCAGATACGCAGTATTTT CASSYADTQYF
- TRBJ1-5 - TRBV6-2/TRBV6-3 TGTGCCAGCAGTTATGCGGCAGTAACCGCCTCTCAGCCCCAGCATTTT CASSYAAVTASQPQHF
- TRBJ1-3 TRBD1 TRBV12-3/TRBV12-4 TGTGGGACAGGGGCCTCTGGAAACACCATATATTTT CGTGASGNTIYF
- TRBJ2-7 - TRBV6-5 TGTGCCAGCAGTTACTCGAGCCCGGGGGAGAACTACGAGCAGTACTTC CASSYSSPGENYEQYF
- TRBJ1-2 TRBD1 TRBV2 TGTGCCAGCAGGGGAGACAGGGGGCATGGCTACACCTTC CASRGDRGHGYTF
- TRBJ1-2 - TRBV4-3 TGCGCCAGCAGCCAAGACGGTTACGCGGGCTACACCTTC CASSQDGYAGYTF
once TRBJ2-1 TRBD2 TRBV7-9 TGTGCCAGCAGCTTAGGACTAGCGGGGGATCTTGGGAATGAGCAGTTCTTC CASSLGLAGDLGNEQFF
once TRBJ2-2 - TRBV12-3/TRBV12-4 TGTGCCAGCAGTTTCTCAGGCGGGGAGCTGTTTTTT CASSFSGGELFF
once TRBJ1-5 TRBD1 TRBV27 TGTGCCAGCAGTTTATATGGGACAGCTGACCTTAGCAATCAGCCCCAGCATTTT CASSLYGTADLSNQPQHF
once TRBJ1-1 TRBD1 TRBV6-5 TGTGCCAGCAGTTATGCAGGGGGGACTGAAGCTTTCTTT CASSYAGGTEAFF
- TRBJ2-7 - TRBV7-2 TGTGCCAGCAGCTTAGAGTCCGGGGTCCACTACGAGCAGTACTTC CASSLESGVHYEQYF
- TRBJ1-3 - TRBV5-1 TGCGCCAGCAGCTTGGCGTACAACTCTGGAAACACCATATATTTT CASSLAYNSGNTIYF
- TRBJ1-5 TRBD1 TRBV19 TGTGCCAGTACCCGGACAGGGGGCTCAACCACATATAGCAATCAGCCCCAGCATTTT CASTRTGGSTTYSNQPQHF
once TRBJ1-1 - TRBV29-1 TGCAGCGTTGACCAGGCAGGAGGGAACACTGAAGCTTTCTTT CSVDQAGGNTEAFF
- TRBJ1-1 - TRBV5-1 TGCGCCAGCAGCTTGGCGGGGGACACTGAAGCTTTCTTT CASSLAGDTEAFF
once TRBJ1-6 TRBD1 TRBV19 TGTGCCAGTAGTATCCTCCCTCGGACAGGAGTTAATTCACCCCTCCACTTT CASSILPRTGVNSPLHF
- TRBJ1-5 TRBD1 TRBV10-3 TGTGCCATCAGTCGGGGGACAGTCGATCAGCCCCAGCATTTT CAISRGTVDQPQHF
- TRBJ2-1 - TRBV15 TGTGCCACCGCGGGATGGATCAATGAGCAGTTCTTC CATAGWINEQFF
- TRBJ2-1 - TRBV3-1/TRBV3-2 TGTGCCAGCAGCCAAGGGGGGGTGGCTGGGTTCTTC CASSQGGVAGFF